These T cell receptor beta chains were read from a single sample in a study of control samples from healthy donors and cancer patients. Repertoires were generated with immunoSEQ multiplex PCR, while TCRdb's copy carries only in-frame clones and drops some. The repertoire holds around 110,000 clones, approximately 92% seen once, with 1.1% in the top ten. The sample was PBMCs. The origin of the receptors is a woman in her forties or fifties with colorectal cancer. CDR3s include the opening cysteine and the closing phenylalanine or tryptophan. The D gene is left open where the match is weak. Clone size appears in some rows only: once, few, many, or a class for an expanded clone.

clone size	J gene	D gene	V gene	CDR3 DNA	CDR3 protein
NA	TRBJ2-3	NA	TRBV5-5	TGTGCCAGCAGCTTGGTTCCAGACACAGATACGCAGTATTTT	CASSLVPDTDTQYF
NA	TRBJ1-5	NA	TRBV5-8	TGTGCCAGCAGCTTGGAGGCAGATAATCAGCCCCAGCATTTT	CASSLEADNQPQHF
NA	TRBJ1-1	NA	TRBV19	TGTGCCAGTGCAGGGATGGGCACTGAAGCTTTCTTT	CASAGMGTEAFF
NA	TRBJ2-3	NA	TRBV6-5	TGTGCCAGCAGTAACCAGGGGTTTGTCCCAGATACGCAGTATTTT	CASSNQGFVPDTQYF
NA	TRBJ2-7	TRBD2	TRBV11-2	TGTGCCAGCAGCCCCAACCCCACTAGCGGGGGTGGCGAGCAGTACTTC	CASSPNPTSGGGEQYF
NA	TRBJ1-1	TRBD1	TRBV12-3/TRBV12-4	TGTGCCAGCAGGGCAGGGGGCAGCACTGAAGCTTTCTTT	CASRAGGSTEAFF
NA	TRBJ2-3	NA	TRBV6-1	TGTGCCAGCAGTGAATCCCCTGGGCTTGCAGATACGCAGTATTTT	CASSESPGLADTQYF
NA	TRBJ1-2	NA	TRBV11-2	TGTGCCAGCAGCTTAGGATCTAACTATGGCTACACCTTC	CASSLGSNYGYTF
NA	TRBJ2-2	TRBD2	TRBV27	TGTGCCAGCAGTCAACAGCGTGTGGGGGGGGGCGGGGAGCTGTTTTTT	CASSQQRVGGGGELFF
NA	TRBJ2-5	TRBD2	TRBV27	TGTGCCAGCAGCCCATGGACTAGCAAAGAGACCCAGTACTTC	CASSPWTSKETQYF
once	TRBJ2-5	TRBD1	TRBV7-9	TGTGCCAGCAGCCAACTGGGGACAGCTCAAGAGACCCAGTACTTC	CASSQLGTAQETQYF
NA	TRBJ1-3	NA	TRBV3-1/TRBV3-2	TGTGCCAGCAGCCAAGTTCACAGTGGCTCTGGAAACACCATATATTTT	CASSQVHSGSGNTIYF
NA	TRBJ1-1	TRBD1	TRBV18	TGTGCCAGCTCACAATCCATTACAGGGGACACTGAAGCTTTCTTT	CASSQSITGDTEAFF
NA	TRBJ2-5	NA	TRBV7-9	TGTGCCAGCAGCCATTACCGGGACCAAGAGACCCAGTACTTC	CASSHYRDQETQYF
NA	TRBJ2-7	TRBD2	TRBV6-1	TGTGCCAGCAGTGAAGCTCTAGCGGGAGTTTCCTACGAGCAGTACTTC	CASSEALAGVSYEQYF
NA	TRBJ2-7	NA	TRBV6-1	TGTGCCAGCAGTGAAGCCTGGAGGTACGAGCAGTACTTC	CASSEAWRYEQYF
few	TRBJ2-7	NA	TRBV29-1	TGCAGCGTCCAATCCGCTCGGGGGCCAACCTACGAGCAGTACTTC	CSVQSARGPTYEQYF
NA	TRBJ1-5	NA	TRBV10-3	TGTGCCATCAGTGAGTCGACGGGGAACGGGCAGCCCCAGCATTTT	CAISESTGNGQPQHF
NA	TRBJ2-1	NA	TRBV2	TGTGCCAGCAGAGCGGAGCCCCACAATGAGCAGTTCTTC	CASRAEPHNEQFF
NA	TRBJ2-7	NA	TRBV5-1	TGCGCCAGCAGCTCTCTTCGGGACCGAAACTACGAGCAGTACTTC	CASSSLRDRNYEQYF